Listed here is a single T cell receptor (beta chain). At least ten counts were recorded for this clonotype. Its specific antigen is unknown. No per-base quality is available; no much larger clone lies one base away. The library was built by means of PCR. Sequenced using an Illumina HiSeq 2500. TCR library preparation used molecular barcoding, with unique molecular identifiers applied to normalize quantification of the TCRbeta repertoire. Using fastp trimming at Q25 and MiXCR clonotype assembly, TCRdb reanalyzed the public sequencing data and kept in-frame beta chains. Identical CDR3 protein sequences are pooled into one entry, listed with their most common genes and DNA. Counted in this sample were roughly 89,000 distinct CDR3 sequences; roughly an eighth of them appeared once. Over 11% of the sample is taken by the ten largest. This specimen comes from a study of T-cell reconstitution after alpha-beta-depleted transplantation in children (dated by TCRdb to 2016 to 2017). At the level of the whole study: Using TCR repertoire profiling, the study quantitatively followed how T-cell immune reconstitution unfolded in children after TCRalphabeta/CD19-depleted allogeneic hematopoietic cell transplantation.

Sequencing was performed on PBMCs from the stem cell graft donor, taken from the stem cell graft. This receptor was identified in a human donor who donated a stem cell graft to a child with inherited bone marrow failure.

This receptor carries the CDR3 CASSPRGNTIYF. The nucleotide sequence is given as TGTGCCAGCAGCCCCCGTGGAAACACCATATATTTT. The sequence joins TRBV7-6 to TRBJ1-3; no confident D gene assignment can be made. V sheds 5 bases and J sheds 3 bases, leaving 5 bases between their ends. The germline V gene sets CDR1 to SGHVS and CDR2 to FNYEAQ. Taken from cysteine to phenylalanine, the CDR3 has 12 residues. Just the 36-base CDR3 DNA is kept, in frame starting at base 1.